This T cell receptor beta chain was captured in a study of T cell responses to AZD1222 COVID-19 vaccine. Study-wide findings and caveats: Clonal diversity was possibly underestimated, and the donors were mostly white British, with more females. Along spike, vaccine-associated CD4 TCRs were found throughout, with dominance at 160-218 and 743-854.

This clone occurred a few times. What it binds is not known. Here immunoSEQ multiplex PCR was the method, and the copy in TCRdb shows in-frame clones only, minus some. The table shows about 120,000 clones, with more than 70% occurring only once. The CDR3 contains 11 residues. The V and J ends lost 6 bases and 0 bases respectively, with 2 bases between them. The chain uses TRBV12-3 or TRBV12-4 and TRBJ1-1, with no clear D. The sequences come from peripheral blood, collected on day 0 of AZD1222 vaccination. This receptor was obtained from an adult in good health. CDR3 amino acids: CASRVNTEAFF. The CDR3 region has the DNA TGTGCCAGCAGGGTGAACACTGAAGCTTTCTTT.